This entry features one T cell receptor beta chain sequence. Its antigen is as yet unknown. The authors incorporated unique molecular identifiers into the TCR beta cDNA libraries. In TCRdb, the PCR reads were re-called with MiXCR into one record per CDR3 protein. The table has about 820,000 distinct CDR3 sequences, 53% seen once. This sample is drawn from a study of post-analysis software for immune sequencing data. V was trimmed by 5 bases and J by 4 bases, leaving 14 bases between them. In germline, CDR1 is SGHAT, CDR2 FQNNGV. The length of the CDR3 is 14 residues. Study findings and constraints: Batch-mates among the samples co-clustered strongly by F measure. Diversity measured as normalized Chao1 was significantly lower in multiple sclerosis patients than in controls. In patients, TRBV5-6, TRBV5-1 and TRBV20-1 belonged to five or six TRBV segments found more frequently than in controls.

Input material: blood. V is TRBV11-2 and J is TRBJ2-5; D might be TRBD1 or TRBD2, each matching 5 bases. This TCR came from a girl under 18 with multiple sclerosis. CDR3 sequence: CASSPGSRGETQYF. Written as DNA, the CDR3 is TGTGCCAGCAGCCCAGGCTCGAGGGGAGAGACCCAGTACTTC.